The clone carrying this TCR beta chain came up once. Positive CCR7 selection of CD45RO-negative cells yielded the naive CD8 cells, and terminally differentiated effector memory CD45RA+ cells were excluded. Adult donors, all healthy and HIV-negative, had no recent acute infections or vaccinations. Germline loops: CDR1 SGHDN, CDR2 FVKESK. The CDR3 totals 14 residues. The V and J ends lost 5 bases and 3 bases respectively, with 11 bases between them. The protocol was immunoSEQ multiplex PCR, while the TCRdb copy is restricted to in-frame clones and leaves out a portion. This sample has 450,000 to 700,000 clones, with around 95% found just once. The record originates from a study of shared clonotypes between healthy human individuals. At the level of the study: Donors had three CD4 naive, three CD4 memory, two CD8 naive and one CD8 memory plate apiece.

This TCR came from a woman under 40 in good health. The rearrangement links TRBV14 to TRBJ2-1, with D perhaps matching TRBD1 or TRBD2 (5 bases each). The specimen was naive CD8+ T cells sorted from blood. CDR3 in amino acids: CASSDRDGYNEQFF. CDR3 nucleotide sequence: TGTGCCAGCAGCGACCGGGACGGCTACAATGAGCAGTTCTTC.